The following is a TCR beta chain sequence with its context. Germline loops: CDR1 SGHNT, CDR2 YYREEE (reference sequence). This CDR3 is 15 amino acids long. V gave up 4 bases and J gave up 5 bases; unmatched junction bases: 11. This sample was included in a study of blood T cell repertoires in COVID-19. Turning to the study itself: Samples of COVID-19 (acute and convalescent) were obtained from the United States, Italy and Spain. T cells, B-cell-depleted T cells, or PBMCs supplied cDNA or gDNA.

In the authors' methods: Quantification of nucleated cells was approximated via reference gene primer amplification. Assay used: immunoSEQ multiplex PCR; TCRdb lists only in-frame clones, some missing. V, J and clone size are taken as reported in that table, and D and trimming were inferred from the DNA itself. This sample yields about 150,000 clones, of which 87% are seen a single time; about 4.1% belongs to the top ten. The source is a woman aged 55-75 years with active or convalescent COVID-19. Specimen: peripheral blood. The chain employs TRBV5-4 and TRBJ2-5, with 7 bases aligning to TRBD1. Here the CDR3 reads CASSTQGPSFETQYF. The DNA for the CDR3 is TGTGCCAGCAGCACACAGGGGCCCTCCTTCGAGACCCAGTACTTC.